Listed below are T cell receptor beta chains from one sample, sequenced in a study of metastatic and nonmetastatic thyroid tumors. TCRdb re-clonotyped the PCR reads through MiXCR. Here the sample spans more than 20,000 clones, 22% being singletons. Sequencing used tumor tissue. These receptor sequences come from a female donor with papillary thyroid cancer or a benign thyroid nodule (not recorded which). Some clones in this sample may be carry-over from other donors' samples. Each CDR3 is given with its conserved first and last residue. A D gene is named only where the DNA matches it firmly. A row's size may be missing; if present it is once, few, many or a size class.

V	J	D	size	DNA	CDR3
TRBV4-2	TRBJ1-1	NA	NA	TGTGCCAGCAGCCTAACGCGCGGTAACACTGAAGCTTTCTTT	CASSLTRGNTEAFF
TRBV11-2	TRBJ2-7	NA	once	TGTGCCAGCAGCTTAGTTCAGGGAGAGCAGTACTTC	CASSLVQGEQYF
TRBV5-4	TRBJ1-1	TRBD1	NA	TGTGCCAGCAGCTTCTCAGGGGGAGGCGCTTTCTTT	CASSFSGGGAFF
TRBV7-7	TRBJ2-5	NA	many	TGTGCTAGCAGTTCGAGTGGGGGAGAGACCCAGTACTTC	CASSSSGGETQYF
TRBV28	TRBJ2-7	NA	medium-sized	TGTGCCAGCAGTGTACCCTCCCGGGCCTCTGGCTACGAGCAGTACTTC	CASSVPSRASGYEQYF
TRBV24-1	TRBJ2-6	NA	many	TGTGCCACCAGTGGTCAGGACCTAAGCTCTGGGGCCAACGTCCTGACTTTC	CATSGQDLSSGANVLTF
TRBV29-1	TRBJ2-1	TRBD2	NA	TGCAGCGTTCCCCATACCGGGACTAGCGGGAGTGTCTATGAGCAGTTCTTC	CSVPHTGTSGSVYEQFF
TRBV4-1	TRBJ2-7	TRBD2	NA	TGCGCCAGCAGCCAAAGTAACCGGGCGGGGGCCTACGAGCAGTACTTC	CASSQSNRAGAYEQYF
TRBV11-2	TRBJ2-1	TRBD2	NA	TGTGCCAGCAGCTGGACAATAGCGGGAGGGCTGAATGAGCAGTTCTTC	CASSWTIAGGLNEQFF
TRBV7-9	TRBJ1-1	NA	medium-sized	TGTGCCAGCAGCACCTTTTCAGGGACTGAAGCTTTCTTT	CASSTFSGTEAFF
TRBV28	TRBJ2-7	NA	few	TGTGCCAGCAGTTTAAACATCTACGAGCAGTACTTC	CASSLNIYEQYF
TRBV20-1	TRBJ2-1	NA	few	TGCAGTGGAGACAGCTCCTACAATGAGCAGTTCTTC	CSGDSSYNEQFF
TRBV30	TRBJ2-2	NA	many	TGTGCCTGGAGTGTACTGCAGGCCGGGGAGCTGTTTTTT	CAWSVLQAGELFF
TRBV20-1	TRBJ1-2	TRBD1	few	TGCAGTGCTAGAGGTGTGGGACAGATCAACTATGGCTACACCTTC	CSARGVGQINYGYTF
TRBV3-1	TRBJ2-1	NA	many	TGTGCCAGCAGCCAAGGAAGGCGCCTTAATGAGCAGTTCTTC	CASSQGRRLNEQFF
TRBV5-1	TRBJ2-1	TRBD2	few	TGCGCCAGCAGCTTGGCCGAGGCGGGAGCGTATAATGAGCAGTTCTTC	CASSLAEAGAYNEQFF
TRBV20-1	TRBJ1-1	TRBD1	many	TGCAGTGCTAGAGGGGACAGGGACACTGAAGCTTTCTTT	CSARGDRDTEAFF
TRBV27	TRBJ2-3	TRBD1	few	TGTGCCAGCAGTTACTCCTTAGGACAGGCCCTCACAGATACGCAGTATTTT	CASSYSLGQALTDTQYF
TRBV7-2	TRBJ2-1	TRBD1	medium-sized	TGTGCCAGCAGCGCCGGACAGGGGTGGTCCTACAATGAGCAGTTCTTC	CASSAGQGWSYNEQFF
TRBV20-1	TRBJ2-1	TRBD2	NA	TGCAGTGCGCCGGGACTAGCGGGGGGAAGTGAGCAGTTCTTC	CSAPGLAGGSEQFF